The sequence of this T cell receptor (beta chain) was determined in a study of blood T cells in healthy people across ages (dated by TCRdb to the mid-2010s). General notes on the study: Template switching captured roughly one uniquely barcoded TCR beta cDNA molecule per two T cells in model experiments. Two additional independent replicas of 1 million unique cDNA reads from the same blood draw were analyzed for two donors (one aged 18 to 29 and one aged 80 or older). Using deep sequencing normalized with unique cDNA molecular identifiers, the study measured how TCR beta repertoire diversity changes with age. Donors were grouped into four age groups: young (average 16 years), middle-aged (39), aged (about 59) and long-lived (around 82). Donors of different ages were randomly distributed across sequencing lanes to avoid experimental bias.

Libraries were prepared through 5' RACE. TCRdb shows the sequencer as Illumina HiSeq 2500. A second PCR of roughly 6 to 11 cycles was run with a J-beta primer mix and a sample-barcoded 5' primer. Each TCR beta cDNA molecule received a unique molecular identifier from a template-switch 5' adaptor carrying 12 random nucleotides. Each sample yielded at least 3 million CDR3-containing paired-end reads. The Mint cDNA synthesis kit, primed by a TRBC-specific oligonucleotide, was used to synthesize first-strand cDNA from all RNA. Following uracil-DNA glycosylase treatment, all cDNA underwent a first 18-cycle PCR with the universal primers M1SS and BC2_uni_R. As for the original processing: For normalization, 1 million high-quality reads were randomly selected from each sample, with every read carrying a distinct molecular identifier. Reads sharing molecular identifiers were discarded rather than binned into consensus sequences. MiTCR, run with a Q25 quality threshold and the strictest error-elimination algorithm, handled CDR3 identification, clonotype clustering and error correction. A nonparametric unseen species model with Euler transformation was used to estimate a lower bound on total TCR beta diversity. TCRdb ran its own pipeline on the public reads, namely fastp trimming at Q25 and MiXCR clone calling, and kept in-frame beta chains. Rows with one shared CDR3 protein collapse into an entry with the most common genes and DNA. These V and J calls originate from TCRdb's pipeline instead of the authors' own analysis. In this sample the table shows 1.5 million to 2 million distinct CDR3 sequences, around 50% of which occur a single time. The ten largest clones add up to 2.1% of the sample.

Donors were 39 systemically healthy Caucasian individuals from Russia aged about 6 to 100 years. Ten milliliters of peripheral blood were drawn from each donor into EDTA-treated Vacutainer tubes. Ficoll-Paque density-gradient centrifugation was used to isolate PBMCs, with at least 6.5 million per sample. Trizol reagent was used to extract total RNA from the PBMCs, yielding at least 5 micrograms per sample. The percentages of naive CD45RAhigh/CD27high T cells were determined by flow cytometry on a PBMC aliquot from every donor. What the study reported, not specific to this receptor: Compared with the aged group, more naive CD4+ T cells, fewer expanded clones and increased TCR diversity were shown by the long-lived group, suggesting age selection. Observed TCR beta diversity per million T cells fell roughly linearly with age, and a significant reduction was already apparent by age roughly 40. Because the CMV infection status of the donors was unknown, age-related changes in expanded clonotypes may potentially have been confounded. Estimates of total diversity based on one million sequenced T cells were regarded as lower bounds and as underestimates. There was a strong correlation between observed TCR beta diversity and the percentage of naive T cells measured by flow cytometry. Since profiling was done on bulk unsorted PBMCs, naive and antigen-experienced compartments could not be conclusively compared.

Trimming leaves V shorter by 3 bases and J shorter by 10 bases, with the junction holding 7 bases beyond the gene matches. Looking up the germline V gene (reference sequence) yields CDR1 DFQATT and CDR2 SNEGSKA. The CDR3 numbers 14 residues from cysteine through phenylalanine. Of all the DNA, just the CDR3 is kept, 42 bases in frame from base 1. This clonotype turned up a few times. The antigen it recognizes is unknown. The record has no base qualities; no much larger clone is one base away. The TCR comes from a woman between 40 and 55 years old in good health. Sequenced material: blood. The chain links TRBV20-1 with TRBJ1-6, and 9 junction bases match TRBD1. The CDR3 amino acid sequence is: CSASRDRVGSPLHF. The nucleotides are TGCAGTGCTAGCAGGGACAGGGTTGGGTCACCCCTCCACTTT.